These T cell receptor beta chains were read from a single sample in a study of blood T cell repertoires in COVID-19. Measured with immunoSEQ multiplex PCR; TCRdb has only the in-frame clones, and not every one. This sample has a few hundred thousand clones, with roughly 88% found just once. Sequences were obtained from peripheral blood. These receptors all come from a woman aged 50 to 65 with acute or convalescent COVID-19. Each CDR3 is given with its conserved first and last residue. Each record gives: J gene, D gene, V gene, CDR3 DNA, CDR3 protein. D genes are given only for firm matches.

>TRBJ1-6|-|TRBV14
TGTGCCAGCAGCCACAGACAGGTTTTTGGCAATTCACCCCTCCACTTT
CASSHRQVFGNSPLHF
>TRBJ2-7|TRBD2|TRBV5-1
TGCGCCAGCAGCTCGGGGGGACTAGCGGGATCCTACGAGCAGTACTTC
CASSSGGLAGSYEQYF
>TRBJ2-1|TRBD2|TRBV4-2
TGTGCCAGCAGCCAAGATTCGGCGGTAGCGGGAAATAGCGATGAGCAGTTCTTC
CASSQDSAVAGNSDEQFF
>TRBJ1-2|TRBD1|TRBV7-9
TGTGCCAGCAGCCTGGCAGGGGGCTATGGCTACACCTTC
CASSLAGGYGYTF
>TRBJ2-7|-|TRBV28
TGTGCCAGCAGTCCCAGGGACACTTTCTACGAGCAGTACTTC
CASSPRDTFYEQYF
>TRBJ2-7|TRBD1|TRBV9
TGTGCCAGCAGCGTCAGGGGACAGGGGGCCTACGAGCAGTACTTC
CASSVRGQGAYEQYF
>TRBJ2-1|-|TRBV7-2
TGTGCCAGCAGCTTAGAAAGTCGGGAGCTAGGTGAGCAGTTCTTC
CASSLESRELGEQFF
>TRBJ2-1|-|TRBV15
TGTGCCACCAGCAGAGATCTGGGGGGGGCAAGCTCCTACAATGAGCAGTTCTTC
CATSRDLGGASSYNEQFF
>TRBJ2-7|-|TRBV28
TGTGCCAGCAGTCCGCGCCCACGGAGCATTTCCTACGAGCAGTACTTC
CASSPRPRSISYEQYF
>TRBJ1-5|TRBD1|TRBV7-9
TGTGCCAGCAGCTGGGGGACAGGGTTACTCAATCAGCCCCAGCATTTT
CASSWGTGLLNQPQHF
>TRBJ1-1|TRBD1|TRBV11-2
TGTGCCAGCAGCTTAGGGGGGACAGGGGGCGCGAACACTGAAGCTTTCTTT
CASSLGGTGGANTEAFF
>TRBJ2-1|-|TRBV30
TGTGCCTGGAGGGGGCAGTACAATGAGCAGTTCTTC
CAWRGQYNEQFF
>TRBJ2-2|-|TRBV7-9
TGTGCCAGCAGCTCACAGGGATCCGGGGAGCTGTTTTTT
CASSSQGSGELFF